Below, 20 T cell receptor beta chains from the same sample are listed, as sequenced in a study of cytomegalovirus exposure and HLA in healthy donors. The PCR had 60 Vbeta and 13 Jbeta primers. Sequencing used immunoSEQ multiplex PCR; TCRdb keeps in-frame clones, though not all of them. The profile covers 150,000 to 200,000 clones, with approximately 84% appearing a single time and more than 2% taken by the ten largest. The sequenced sample was PBMCs. These receptors were taken from a man in his late teens or twenties in good health and CMV-seropositive.

V gene TRBV18 combines with J gene TRBJ1-1, with D possibly being TRBD1 (5 bases). This CDR3 spans 13 amino acids. V was shortened by 2 bases and J by 7 bases, with 11 bases between the two germline ends. Germline V lookup: CDR1 KGHSH, CDR2 LQKENI. CDR3 loop: CASSPGGYGEAFF. The CDR3 DNA is TGTGCCAGCTCACCAGGGGGGTATGGTGAAGCTTTCTTT.

J is TRBJ1-2 and V is TRBV9; D is undetermined. This CDR3 contains 14 residues. Trimming took off 1 base at V and 3 bases at J, with 10 bases between the two ends. From germline, CDR1 is SGDLS and CDR2 YYNGEE. CDR3 loop: CASSVNSADYGYTF. CDR3 DNA: TGTGCCAGCAGCGTAAATTCCGCGGACTATGGCTACACCTTC.

The chain joins TRBV27 to TRBJ2-3; no clear D gene. Trimming cost V 1 base and J 4 bases, with 12 bases left between them. The germline V gene has CDR1 MNHEY and CDR2 SMNVEV (reference sequence). The CDR3 sequence is 15 residues long. The CDR3 DNA reads TGTGCCAGCAGTTTATATCGGCGGATGGCAGATACGCAGTATTTT. Its protein product is CASSLYRRMADTQYF.

This clone was seen just once. The chain carries TRBV19 and TRBJ1-1; D not resolved. CDR1 is LNHDA, CDR2 SQIVND, per germline (reference sequence). V lost 6 bases to trimming and J lost 7 bases, with 12 bases between them. The CDR3 sequence is 12 residues long. CDR3 loop: CASSSRRIEAFF. For the CDR3, the DNA is TGTGCCAGTAGCTCGCGCCGAATTGAAGCTTTCTTT.

V usage is TRBV11-2 and J usage is TRBJ2-7, with 9 bases lining up with TRBD1. The CDR3 contains 14 residues. Trimming cost V 3 bases and J 12 bases; bases outside gene matches: 12. Germline CDR1 reads SGHAT; CDR2 reads FQNNGV. The CDR3: CASSLGLRDRAPYF. As DNA, the CDR3 is TGTGCCAGCAGCTTGGGTCTCCGGGACAGGGCACCGTACTTC.

The DNA of the CDR3 is TGTGCCAGCGGGACTAACTATGGCTACACCTTC. Residues: CASGTNYGYTF. The chain is built from TRBV19 and TRBJ1-2, with D unresolved. Germline V gene sequence: CDR1 LNHDA, CDR2 SQIVND (reference sequence). Trimming removed 9 bases from V and 0 bases from J, with 5 bases in between. This CDR3 has 11 residues.

The chain links TRBV4-2 to TRBJ1-1; TRBD1 aligns across 10 bases. The CDR3 contains 15 residues. V was pared by 3 bases and J by 6 bases, with 7 bases of the junction left unmatched. The germline CDR1 and CDR2 sequences are LGHNA and YNFKEQ. The CDR3 spells CASSHSRQGAAEAFF. DNA of the CDR3: TGTGCCAGCAGCCATTCCAGACAGGGGGCGGCTGAAGCTTTCTTT.

This clone was seen once. The chain employs TRBV27 and TRBJ2-3; D gene unclear. CDR1 and CDR2 (germline): MNHEY, SMNVEV (reference sequence). The CDR3 spans 12 residues. Between the trimmed V and J ends, which lost 5 bases and 4 bases, there was a span of 7 bases. The DNA for the CDR3 is TGTGCCAGCAGTCGAGTCGCAGATACGCAGTATTTT. Amino acids: CASSRVADTQYF.

V is TRBV6-1 and J is TRBJ1-2; D perhaps matches TRBD1 (6 bases). Germline lookup yields CDR1 MNHNS and CDR2 SASEGT. This CDR3 spans 13 amino acids. Trimming shortened V by 6 bases and J by 4 bases, and 12 bases separated the two germline ends. The CDR3 loop is CASSNEGVYGYTF. Written as DNA, the CDR3 is TGTGCCAGCAGCAATGAGGGGGTCTATGGCTACACCTTC.

The chain is built from TRBV6-4 and TRBJ1-6; tentatively, D is TRBD1 (6 bases). Germline loops: CDR1 MRHNA, CDR2 SNTAGT. V was pared by 3 bases and J by 9 bases, with 21 bases between. The CDR3 is 17 amino acids. The CDR3 DNA reads as TGTGCCAGCAGTGAATCAGGGCTCCAGATAGGGGGTTCACCCCTCCACTTT. Its translation: CASSESGLQIGGSPLHF.

The rearrangement joins TRBV6-6 to TRBJ1-2; D is unclear. The CDR3 has 12 amino acids. From germline, CDR1 is MNHNY and CDR2 SVGAGI (reference sequence). V was shortened by 2 bases and J by 8 bases, with 9 bases between the two germline ends. As DNA, the CDR3 is TGTGCCAGCAGTTACGGAGGAGTGGGCTACACCTTC. It specifies CASSYGGVGYTF.

This chain links TRBV9 with TRBJ1-6, with D unresolved. This CDR3 region has 15 residues. Between the trimmed V and J ends, which lost 0 bases and 6 bases, there was a span of 10 bases. Germline assignment: CDR1 SGDLS and CDR2 YYNGEE. The CDR3 protein is CASSVGAMGNSPLHF. CDR3 in DNA: TGTGCCAGCAGCGTAGGGGCGATGGGTAATTCACCCCTCCACTTT.

V usage is TRBV4-1 and J usage is TRBJ1-5; 7 bases agree with TRBD1. Germline V gene data show CDR1 as MGHRA and CDR2 as YSYEKL. V was pared by 2 bases and J by 5 bases, with 6 bases of the junction left unmatched. The CDR3 has 15 residues. The CDR3 spells CASSQTTGNDQPQHF. CDR3 sequence (DNA): TGCGCCAGCAGCCAAACGACAGGGAATGATCAGCCCCAGCATTTT.

The gene calls are TRBV5-4 and TRBJ2-7, with D possibly matching TRBD2 (6 bases). The CDR3 runs 13 residues. Trimming stripped 5 bases from V and 1 base from J, with 10 bases between. Per the germline V gene, CDR1 is SGHNT and CDR2 is YYREEE (reference sequence). The CDR3 spells CASRDSGSYEQYF. Here the CDR3 DNA reads TGTGCCAGCAGGGATAGCGGTTCCTACGAGCAGTACTTC.

In regard to this clone: The junction departs from the called germline gene at one end, perhaps through a read error. This chain connects TRBV5-1 to TRBJ2-6, with a weak D call TRBD1 (5 bases). Germline V CDR1 and CDR2: SGHRS, YFSETQ. The CDR3 has 17 amino acids. CDR3 sequence (DNA): TGCGCCAGCAGCTTGGAGGCCATTATCTCTGGGGCCAACGGCCTGACTTTC. Its protein is CASSLEAIISGANGLTF.

The chain recombines TRBV7-2 with TRBJ1-6; tentative D call: TRBD1 (6 bases). Trimming stripped 3 bases from V and 8 bases from J, with 14 bases between. CDR3 length equals 15 residues. The germline V gene has CDR1 SGHTA and CDR2 FQGNSA. In DNA form, the CDR3 reads TGTGCCAGCAGCTTGTACAGGGTTGGGGATTCACCCCTCCACTTT. This encodes CASSLYRVGDSPLHF.

This clone has only one observation. V gene TRBV7-2 combines with J gene TRBJ2-5; tentatively, D is TRBD2 (6 bases). The J call is in doubt because the DNA end fits TRBJ2-7 better. This CDR3 comprises 13 residues. CDR1 SGHTA and CDR2 FQGNSA come from the germline V gene. The CDR3 DNA reads TGTGCCAGCAGCTTAGACGCGGGGTACGAGCAGTACTTC. It is translated as CASSLDAGYEQYF.

The J gene is TRBJ2-2, the V gene TRBV5-4; TRBD2 agrees at 8 bases. The CDR3 sequence is 15 residues long. Germline assignment: CDR1 SGHNT and CDR2 YYREEE (reference sequence). V shed 7 bases, J shed 5 bases, and the junction held 10 bases outside the gene matches. The CDR3 here is CASEARSGGTGELFF. Written as DNA, the CDR3 is TGTGCCAGCGAGGCGAGGAGCGGGGGTACCGGGGAGCTGTTTTTT. Together with reference TRBV5-4 and TRBJ2-2, the CDR3 gives the full variable domain: ETGVTQSPTHLIKTRGQQVTLRCSSQSGHNTVSWYQQALGQGPQFIFQYYREEENGRGNFPPRFSGLQFPNYSSELNVNALELDDSALYLCASEARSGGTGELFFGEGSRLTVL.

The chain combines TRBV20-1 with TRBJ2-1, with a tentative D call TRBD2 (5 bases). Per germline, CDR1 DFQATT and CDR2 SNEGSKA (reference sequence). Deletions cut 5 bases from V and 4 bases from J, with 6 bases between. This CDR3 region has 11 residues. The CDR3 loop reads CSARGYNEQFF. CDR3 nucleotides: TGCAGTGCTCGGGGATACAATGAGCAGTTCTTC.

The J gene is TRBJ2-7, the V gene TRBV5-4, with 11 bases aligning to TRBD1. Germline V CDR1 and CDR2: SGHNT, YYREEE (reference sequence). The CDR3 sequence is 13 residues long. The ends lost 8 bases at V and 3 bases at J; junction bases unmatched: 4. The CDR3 reads CASGGQGDYEQYF. The CDR3 region has the DNA TGTGCCAGTGGGGGACAGGGGGACTACGAGCAGTACTTC.